The sequence of this T cell receptor beta chain was determined in a study of beta chain features in type 1 diabetes (dated by TCRdb to 2017 to 2018). For context, the study as a whole: No differences in mean age, gender distribution, total cell number or subset yield were found between patients and healthy donors. In the study, TCRB repertoires of sorted circulating CD4+ T cell subsets from recently diagnosed type 1 diabetes patients were compared with those of matched healthy donors. A total of 90 million to 130 million sorted cells were examined across all samples, and a strong correlation was observed between cell number per subset and RNA yield. Whereas all 28 donors provided naive and central memory subsets, regulatory and stem cell-like memory subsets were isolated from just 8 patients and about 8 healthy donors.

The trim is 1 base for V and 0 bases for J, with a gap of 6 bases between the germline ends. The germline V gene gives CDR1 as KGHSH and CDR2 as LQKENI. The CDR3 measures 15 amino acids from cysteine to phenylalanine. The DNA shown is the 45-base CDR3, in frame from base 1. Points the paper makes about the study in general: Because cDNA rather than genomic DNA was sequenced, highly expressing activated cells could have been over-represented, although no difference in activation and CD3 levels was found between groups. Because the HLA sub-analyses included only small numbers of individuals, any influence of HLA type on TCRB rearrangement was left unresolved. Type 1 diabetes patients showed a moderate but significant shortening of TCRB CDR3 length in all four CD4+ subsets. Shorter templates might be favored by PCR, yet because patient and control samples were amplified and corrected together, any such skew would affect both groups equally. At VDJ recombination sites, type 1 diabetes patients had fewer insertions and more deleted nucleotides, which implies abnormalities in thymic rearrangement. Naive, central memory and regulatory TCRB repertoires appeared to be more alike among patients than among healthy donors.

The entire isolated RNA was reverse transcribed using the High Capacity cDNA Reverse Transcription Kit, and thus expressed TCRB transcripts were sequenced. Deep immunoSEQ sequencing was applied to naive, central memory and regulatory T cell samples, giving an average of roughly 3.5 million total reads per sample. Sorted cells were lysed in RLT buffer and RNA was extracted with DNase-treated RNeasy Micro or Mini kits, depending on cell number. Each cell subset was processed separately to prevent cross-contamination, with patient and healthy donor samples processed together. Using the immunoSEQ multiplex PCR, TCRB sequences were amplified from cDNA into 87-bp fragments spanning the CDR3 region. The amplicons were sequenced using the Illumina HiSeq platform. In the original analysis: Synthetic template baselines were used to correct PCR bias computationally, reads within Hamming distance 2 were collapsed together, and singletons that could not be merged were discarded. By aligning reads against IMGT, V, D and J genes, CDR3 length, and insertions or deletions at six rearrangement sites were assigned. Clonotype counts were normalized to sorted cell number within each subset before computing true diversity and Gini coefficients with the tcR R package. The overlap coefficient, calculated on TCRB nucleotide sequences, was used to measure repertoire sharing. This is the immuneACCESS table as TCRdb keeps it, with only in-frame sequences that have V and J called. A part of the clones is gone; compared with another copy, unresolved V genes explain less than half, and the rest is unexplained. V and J calls and clone size are those listed in that table; D and trimming were worked out from the DNA. The sample table contains under 150,000 clones; only one count was recorded for approximately 15% of them. 2.6% of the sample is in the top ten clones.

From each donor, a single peripheral blood sample of 90 to 150 mL on average was drawn into heparinised tubes. A BD FACSAria II and a panel including CD45RO, CCR7, CD25, CD127, CD95 and CD27 were used to sort naive, central memory, regulatory and stem cell-like memory CD4+ T cells. All sorted populations exceeded 95% purity. Right away, PBMCs were isolated by Lymphoprep density gradient centrifugation and were stained directly, with no culture step. To minimize batch effects, samples were stained and sorted in pairs, one healthy donor with one patient per experiment. This clone was seen a few times. The target of this receptor is not known. The record has no base qualities; no much larger clone is one base away.

The specimen sequenced was central memory CD4+ T cells from blood. The TCR originated in a man between 18 and 35 years old with type 1 diabetes. Recombination linked TRBV18 to TRBJ2-2; the D gene is not confidently resolved. The CDR3 reads CASSPRNANTGELFF. In nucleotides, the sequence is TGTGCCAGCTCACCACGTAACGCGAACACCGGGGAGCTGTTTTTT.